This TCR beta chain was sequenced during a study of cytomegalovirus exposure and HLA in healthy donors. Germline CDR1 and CDR2: SNHLY and FYNNEI. CDR3 length equals 13 residues. With V trimmed by 5 bases and J by 3 bases, 2 bases remained unmatched. In the PCR, 60 Vbeta and 13 Jbeta primers were used. Assay used: immunoSEQ multiplex PCR; TCRdb lists only in-frame clones, some missing. The data hold approximately 300,000 clones, with approximately 84% observed a single time. The chain couples TRBV2 to TRBJ2-7, with TRBD1 matching 9 bases. This receptor was taken from a woman aged 40 to 50 in good health and CMV-seropositive. The sequenced sample was PBMCs. This CDR3 reads CASSRTGDYEQYF. CDR3 sequence (DNA): TGTGCCAGCAGTCGGACAGGGGACTACGAGCAGTACTTC.